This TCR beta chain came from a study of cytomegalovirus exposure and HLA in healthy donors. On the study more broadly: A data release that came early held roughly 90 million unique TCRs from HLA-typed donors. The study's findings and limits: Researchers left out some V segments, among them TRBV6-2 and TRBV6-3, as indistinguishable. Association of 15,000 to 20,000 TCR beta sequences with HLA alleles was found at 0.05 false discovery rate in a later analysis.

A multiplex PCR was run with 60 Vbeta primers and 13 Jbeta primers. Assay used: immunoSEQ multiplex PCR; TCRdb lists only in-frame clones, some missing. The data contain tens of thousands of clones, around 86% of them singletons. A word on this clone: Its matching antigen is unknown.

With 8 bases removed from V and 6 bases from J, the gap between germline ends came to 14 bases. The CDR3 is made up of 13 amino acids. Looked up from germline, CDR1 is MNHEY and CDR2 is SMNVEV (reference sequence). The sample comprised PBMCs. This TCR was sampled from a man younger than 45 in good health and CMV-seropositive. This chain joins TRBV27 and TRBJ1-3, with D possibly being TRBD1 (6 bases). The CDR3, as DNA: TGTGCCAGCGGGGTACAGGGTACAAACACCATATATTTT. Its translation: CASGVQGTNTIYF.